This TCR beta chain is drawn from a study of neurological immune-mediated disorders. This clonotype has ten or more counts. Using its own MiXCR run on the 5' RACE reads, TCRdb lists one record per CDR3 protein. The sample holds roughly 90,000 distinct CDR3 sequences, roughly 3.3% seen once. CDR1 and CDR2 from the germline V gene are LGHNA and YSLEER. The CDR3 runs 17 residues. Trimming cost V 8 bases and J 8 bases; bases outside gene matches: 23. The source of this sequence is a woman aged 45-59 years with multiple sclerosis. Sequencing was done on a sample of PBMCs. The chain has TRBV4-3 and TRBJ1-2; the match to TRBD1 covers 7 bases. Written as DNA, the CDR3 is TGCGCCAGCTCGGAAACCGGGACAGAACCTCCCCTAGAGGGCTACACCTTC. This gives the protein CASSETGTEPPLEGYTF.